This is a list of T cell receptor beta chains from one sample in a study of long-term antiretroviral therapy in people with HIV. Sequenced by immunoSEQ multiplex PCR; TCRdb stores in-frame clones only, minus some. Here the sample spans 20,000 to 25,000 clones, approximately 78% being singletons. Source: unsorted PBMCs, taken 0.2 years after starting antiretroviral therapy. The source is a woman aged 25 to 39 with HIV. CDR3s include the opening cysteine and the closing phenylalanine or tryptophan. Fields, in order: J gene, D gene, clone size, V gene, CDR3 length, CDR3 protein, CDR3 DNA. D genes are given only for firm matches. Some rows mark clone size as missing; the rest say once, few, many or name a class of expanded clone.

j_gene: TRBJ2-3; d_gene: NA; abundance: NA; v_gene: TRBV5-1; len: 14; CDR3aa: CASSSRGTGDTQYF; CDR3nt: TGCGCCAGCAGCTCAAGAGGGACGGGGGATACGCAGTATTTT
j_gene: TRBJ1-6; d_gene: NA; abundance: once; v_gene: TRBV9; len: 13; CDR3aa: CASSVEGSSPLHF; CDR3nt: TGTGCCAGCAGCGTAGAAGGGTCATCACCCCTCCACTTT
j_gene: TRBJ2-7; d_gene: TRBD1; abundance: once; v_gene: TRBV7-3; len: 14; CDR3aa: CASSPRAGGHEQYF; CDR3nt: TGTGCCAGCAGCCCTCGCGCAGGGGGCCACGAGCAGTACTTC
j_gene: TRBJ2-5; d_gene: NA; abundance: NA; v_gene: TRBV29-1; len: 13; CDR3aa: CSAWDLSLETQYF; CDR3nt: TGCAGCGCCTGGGATCTGTCTCTAGAGACCCAGTACTTC
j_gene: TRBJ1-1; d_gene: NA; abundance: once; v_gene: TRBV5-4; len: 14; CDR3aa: CASHIRGGNTEAFF; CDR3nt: TGTGCCAGCCATATCAGAGGGGGGAACACTGAAGCTTTCTTT
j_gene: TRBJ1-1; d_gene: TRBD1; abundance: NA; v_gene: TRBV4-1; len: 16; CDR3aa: CASSQDYRGMNTEAFF; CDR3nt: TGCGCCAGCAGCCAAGACTACAGGGGAATGAACACTGAAGCTTTCTTT
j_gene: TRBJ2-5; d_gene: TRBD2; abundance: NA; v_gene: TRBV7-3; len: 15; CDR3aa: CASSIGTSNGETQYF; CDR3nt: TGTGCCAGCAGCATAGGGACTAGTAACGGGGAGACCCAGTACTTC
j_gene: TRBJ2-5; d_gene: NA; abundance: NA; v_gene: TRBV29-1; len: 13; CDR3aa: CSVHRGGRETQYF; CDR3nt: TGCAGCGTACACAGGGGGGGCCGAGAGACCCAGTACTTC
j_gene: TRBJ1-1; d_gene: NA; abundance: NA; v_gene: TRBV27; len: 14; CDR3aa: CASSYGGFSTEAFF; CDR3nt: TGTGCCAGCAGCTACGGGGGTTTCAGCACTGAAGCTTTCTTT
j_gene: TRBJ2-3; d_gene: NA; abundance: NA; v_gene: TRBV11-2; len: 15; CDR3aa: CASSSSGSTADTQYF; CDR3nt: TGTGCCAGCAGCTCCAGCGGGTCGACAGCAGATACGCAGTATTTT
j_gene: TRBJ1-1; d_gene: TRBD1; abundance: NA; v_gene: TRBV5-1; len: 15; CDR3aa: CASSRDRGPRSEAFF; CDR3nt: TGCGCCAGCAGCAGGGACAGGGGGCCACGTTCTGAAGCTTTCTTT
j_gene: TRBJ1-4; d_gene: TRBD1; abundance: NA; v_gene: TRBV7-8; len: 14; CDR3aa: CASSPDRVGEKLFF; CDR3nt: TGTGCCAGCAGCCCGGACAGGGTGGGCGAAAAACTGTTTTTT
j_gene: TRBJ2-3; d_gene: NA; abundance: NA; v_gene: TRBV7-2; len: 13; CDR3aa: CASSLGTTDTQYF; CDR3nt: TGTGCCAGCAGCTTGGGGACCACAGATACGCAGTATTTT
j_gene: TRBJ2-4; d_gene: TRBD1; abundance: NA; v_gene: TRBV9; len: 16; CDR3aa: CASSAQQGAAKNIQYF; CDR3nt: TGTGCCAGCAGCGCCCAACAGGGGGCGGCCAAAAACATTCAGTACTTC